This TCR beta chain was found in a study of blood T cells in healthy people across ages. A second PCR, run for roughly 6 to 11 cycles, used a sample-barcoded 5' primer plus a J-beta primer mix. From the 5' RACE reads, TCRdb called clonotypes with MiXCR, one entry per CDR3 protein. The data contain roughly 800,000 distinct CDR3 sequences, roughly 50% of them singletons. V was clipped by 6 bases and J by 7 bases, with 19 bases between them. From germline, CDR1 is KGHSH and CDR2 LQKENI. There are 14 residues in the CDR3. The chain is built from TRBV18 and TRBJ2-7; maybe TRBD1 (6 bases). Input material: blood. The source of this sequence is a man at least 80 years old in good health. The CDR3 loop is CASSSPRQVGEQYF. In DNA form, the CDR3 reads TGTGCCAGCTCTTCTCCCCGACAGGTGGGGGAGCAGTACTTC.